The next 20 T cell receptor beta chains were all read from a single sample in a study of T cell responses to AZD1222 COVID-19 vaccine. Only in-frame clones appear in the TCRdb table, and some are missing; sequencing was by immunoSEQ multiplex PCR. The sample has 150,000 or so clones, roughly nine tenths seen once. The sample in question was peripheral blood, obtained 28 days after the second AZD1222 dose. These receptors all come from an adult who received the AZD1222 COVID-19 vaccine.

The rearrangement uses TRBV7-8 and TRBJ2-1, with TRBD2 matching 8 bases. The CDR3 consists of 16 residues. From germline, CDR1 is SGHVS and CDR2 FQNEAQ. Losses at the gene ends were 2 bases for V and 10 bases for J; bases not matched to a gene: 13. The CDR3 nucleotides read TGTGCCAGCAGCTTATGGGCGGGGGGCACTCTGGGGGAGCAGTTCTTC. Translation gives CASSLWAGGTLGEQFF.

The chain links TRBV12-3 or TRBV12-4 to TRBJ1-2; D is unresolved. The V end lost 3 bases, the J end lost 2 bases, and 7 bases lay between the germline ends. The CDR3 runs 13 residues. The CDR3 nucleotides read TGTGCCAGCAGTTTCGAAGAGAACTATGGCTACACCTTC. This encodes CASSFEENYGYTF.

This sequence joins TRBV5-1 and TRBJ2-5; 13 nucleotides match TRBD2. V was pared by 4 bases and J by 3 bases, with 12 bases of the junction left unmatched. CDR1 is SGHRS, CDR2 YFSETQ, per germline. The CDR3 extends over 18 amino acids. The CDR3 region has the DNA TGCGCCAGCAGCGTGACTAGCGGGGGGCGGACTTTAAAAGAGACCCAGTACTTC. Encoded protein: CASSVTSGGRTLKETQYF.

This chain joins TRBV29-1 and TRBJ2-3; no firm D call. Germline V gene sequence: CDR1 SQVTM, CDR2 ANQGSEA. Between the trimmed V and J ends, which lost 1 base and 1 base, there was a span of 6 bases. This CDR3 contains 13 residues. The CDR3 sequence is CSVEGAGTDTQYF. The CDR3 DNA reads as TGCAGCGTTGAAGGCGCGGGCACAGATACGCAGTATTTT.

This clone has just one count. This sequence joins TRBV29-1 and TRBJ2-1; 10 bases fit TRBD2. The CDR3 spans 13 residues. With 1 base clipped from V and 16 bases from J, the junction kept 10 bases outside the gene matches. Looked up from germline, CDR1 is SQVTM and CDR2 is ANQGSEA. The DNA of the CDR3 is TGCAGCGTTGAAGCGGAAGCGGGAGGGCCTGAATTCTTC. It specifies CSVEAEAGGPEFF.

The rearrangement links TRBV5-8 to TRBJ1-4; D perhaps matches TRBD1 (6 bases). From germline, CDR1 is SGHTS and CDR2 YDEGEE. The germline V and J ends were trimmed by 4 bases and 7 bases, with 17 bases remaining between them. This CDR3 is built from 15 residues. The DNA of the CDR3 is TGTGCCAGCAGCCTGGGCAGGGGATTCCGTGAAAAACTGTTTTTT. Encoded protein: CASSLGRGFREKLFF.

The chain carries TRBV28 and TRBJ1-2; D call uncertain. V gave up 1 base and J gave up 2 bases, with 8 bases separating them. The CDR3 totals 14 residues. Per germline, CDR1 MDHEN and CDR2 SYDVKM. The CDR3 DNA is TGTGCCAGCAGTTTATTCCGGAGCAACTATGGCTACACCTTC. Translated: CASSLFRSNYGYTF.

V is TRBV9 and J is TRBJ2-2; D gene ambiguous. The germline gives CDR1 SGDLS, CDR2 YYNGEE. V lost 1 base and J lost 1, with 11 bases in between. The CDR3 length is 16 residues. Here the CDR3 DNA reads TGTGCCAGCAGCGTAAGACCGGACGGGAACACCGGGGAGCTGTTTTTT. It yields the protein CASSVRPDGNTGELFF.

The V gene is TRBV11-3, the J gene TRBJ1-4; D possibly corresponds to TRBD1 (5 bases). V was cut by 1 base and J by 7 bases, with 19 bases left in between. The V gene's germline CDR1 is SGHNT and CDR2 YENEEA. The CDR3 loop spans 17 amino acids. The chain's CDR3 is CASSLVLSRDAPEKLFF. The CDR3 region has the DNA TGTGCCAGCAGCTTAGTTTTAAGCCGGGACGCGCCTGAAAAACTGTTTTTT. The variable domain in full, completed from reference TRBV11-3 and TRBJ1-4, reads EAGVVQSPRYKIIEKKQPVAFWCNPISGHNTLYWYLQNLGQGPELLIRYENEEAVDDSQLPKDRFSAERLKGVDSTLKIQPAELGDSAVYLCASSLVLSRDAPEKLFFGSGTQLSVL.

This rearrangement joins TRBV10-3 to TRBJ2-7, with TRBD1 matching 7 bases. CDR3 length: 13 amino acids. J lost 4 bases, V lost 7 bases, and 7 bases had no gene match. Germline CDR1 is ENHRY and CDR2 is SYGVKD. The CDR3 spells CAITTGARYEQYF. DNA for the CDR3: TGTGCCATCACAACAGGGGCTCGGTACGAGCAGTACTTC.

V and J are TRBV21-1 and TRBJ1-4. TRBV21-1 has pseudogene status. The CDR3 contains 13 residues. In DNA, the CDR3 is TGTGCCAGCCATCAAAGGGTTAATGAAAAACTGTTTTTT. Amino acids: CASHQRVNEKLFF.

This sequence joins TRBV29-1 and TRBJ1-2, with D possibly being TRBD1 (5 bases). CDR1 and CDR2 (germline): SQVTM, ANQGSEA. V lost 6 bases to trimming and J lost 5 bases, with 16 bases between them. This CDR3 is built from 13 residues. The CDR3 DNA reads TGCAGCGTCGATCCCACCGGGGGGTATGGCTACACCTTC. It codes for CSVDPTGGYGYTF.

V usage is TRBV6-5 and J usage is TRBJ2-3, with D perhaps TRBD2 (6 bases). The CDR3 has 11 amino acids. V was cut by 10 bases and J by 5 bases, with 10 bases left in between. Looked up from germline, CDR1 is MNHEY and CDR2 is SVGAGI. The CDR3 DNA reads TGTGCCACCTTGGGGGGAGATACGCAGTATTTT. Amino acids: CATLGGDTQYF.

The chain carries TRBV5-1 and TRBJ2-1, with D perhaps matching TRBD2 (7 bases). The germline V and J ends were trimmed by 6 bases and 6 bases, with 16 bases remaining between them. Per the germline V gene, CDR1 is SGHRS and CDR2 is YFSETQ. This CDR3 is 14 amino acids long. CDR3 sequence: CASNVGGPTNEQFF. DNA of the CDR3: TGCGCCAGCAATGTGGGGGGGCCCACCAATGAGCAGTTCTTC.

The chain has TRBV19 and TRBJ1-5; D perhaps matches TRBD1 (6 bases). The germline V and J ends were trimmed by 2 bases and 2 bases, with 13 bases remaining between them. The CDR3 runs 16 residues. CDR1 and CDR2 (germline): LNHDA, SQIVND (reference sequence). CDR3 DNA: TGTGCCAGTAGTATATATGTGGGGGCCGGCAATCAGCCCCAGCATTTT. As protein: CASSIYVGAGNQPQHF.

Here the CDR3 DNA reads TGTGCCAGCAGCGGACAGGGATCCTCCTACGAGCAGTACTTC. Translating gives CASSGQGSSYEQYF. V usage is TRBV6-2 or TRBV6-3 and J usage is TRBJ2-7, with TRBD1 identical over 8 bases. Trimming at V came to 6 bases and at J to 0 bases, leaving 4 bases not matched to a gene. The CDR3 runs 14 residues. Germline loops: CDR1 MNHEY, CDR2 SVGEGT.

The gene calls are TRBV7-9 and TRBJ2-6, with TRBD1 identical over 10 bases. J was trimmed by 0 bases and V by 3 bases; bases with no gene match: 2. The CDR3 is 17 amino acids. Germline-derived CDR1 and CDR2 are SEHNR and FQNEAQ (reference sequence). CDR3 coding DNA: TGTGCCAGCAGCTTCCGGGACAGGGGCTCTGGGGCCAACGTCCTGACTTTC. Protein product: CASSFRDRGSGANVLTF. The whole variable domain, remainder taken from reference TRBV7-9 and TRBJ2-6, is DTGVSQNPRHKITKRGQNVTFRCDPISEHNRLYWYRQTLGQGPEFLTYFQNEAQLEKSRLLSDRFSAERPKGSFSTLEIQRTEQGDSAMYLCASSFRDRGSGANVLTFGAGSRLTVL.

This chain uses TRBV19 with TRBJ1-2; tentatively, D is TRBD1 (5 bases). CDR3 length equals 13 residues. V lost 6 bases to trimming and J lost 1 base, with 9 bases between them. CDR1 is LNHDA, CDR2 SQIVND, per germline (reference sequence). CDR3 residues: CASRMTDNYGYTF. The CDR3 coding sequence is TGTGCCAGTAGGATGACAGATAACTATGGCTACACCTTC.

This clone occurred a few times. The gene calls are TRBV7-8 and TRBJ2-3; 8 positions match TRBD1. The CDR3 consists of 18 residues. V shed 0 bases and J 3 bases; nucleotides not matched to a gene: 11. Per germline, CDR1 SGHVS and CDR2 FQNEAQ. CDR3 sequence (DNA): TGTGCCAGCAGCTTAGCCCCCTGGACAGGGCTAGCTACAGATACGCAGTATTTT. The encoded protein is CASSLAPWTGLATDTQYF.

This chain joins TRBV3-1 (or the pseudogene TRBV3-2) and TRBJ1-2; TRBD1 agrees at 9 bases. Germline CDR1 reads LGHDT; CDR2 reads YNNKEL (reference sequence). The junction had 9 bases not matched to a gene; V was cut back by 6 bases and J by 4 bases. The CDR3 loop spans 15 amino acids. The CDR3 loop reads CASSPRDRGFYGYTF. The CDR3 nucleotides are TGTGCCAGCAGTCCGCGTGACAGGGGGTTCTATGGCTACACCTTC.